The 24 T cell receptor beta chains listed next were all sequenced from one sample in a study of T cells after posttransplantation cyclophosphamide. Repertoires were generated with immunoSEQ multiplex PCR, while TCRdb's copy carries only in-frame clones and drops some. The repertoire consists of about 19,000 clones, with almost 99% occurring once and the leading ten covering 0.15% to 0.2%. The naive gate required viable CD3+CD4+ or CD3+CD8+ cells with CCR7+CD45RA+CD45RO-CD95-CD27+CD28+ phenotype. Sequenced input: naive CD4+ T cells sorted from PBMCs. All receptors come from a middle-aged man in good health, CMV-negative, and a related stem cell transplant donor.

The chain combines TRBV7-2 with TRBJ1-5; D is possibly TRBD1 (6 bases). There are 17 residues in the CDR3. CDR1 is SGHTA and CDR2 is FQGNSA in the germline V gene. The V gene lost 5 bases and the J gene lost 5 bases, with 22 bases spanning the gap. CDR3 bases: TGTGCCAGCAGCCCAGGGGTTATGCAGGGCCCTTATCAGCCCCAGCATTTT. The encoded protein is CASSPGVMQGPYQPQHF.

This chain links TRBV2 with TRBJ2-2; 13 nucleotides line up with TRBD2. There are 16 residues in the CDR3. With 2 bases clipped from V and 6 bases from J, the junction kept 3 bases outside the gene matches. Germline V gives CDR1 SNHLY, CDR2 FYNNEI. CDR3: CASSETSGRASGELFF. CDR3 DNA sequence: TGTGCCAGCAGTGAAACTAGCGGGAGGGCCTCCGGGGAGCTGTTTTTT.

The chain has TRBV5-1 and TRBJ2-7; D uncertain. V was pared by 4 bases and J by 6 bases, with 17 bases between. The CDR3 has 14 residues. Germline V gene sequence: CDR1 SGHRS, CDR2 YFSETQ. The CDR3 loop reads CASSPNNHNPEQYF. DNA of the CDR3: TGCGCCAGCAGCCCCAACAACCATAATCCCGAGCAGTACTTC. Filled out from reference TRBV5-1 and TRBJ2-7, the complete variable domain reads KAGVTQTPRYLIKTRGQQVTLSCSPISGHRSVSWYQQTPGQGLQFLFEYFSETQRNKGNFPGRFSGRQFSNSRSEMNVSTLELGDSALYLCASSPNNHNPEQYFGPGTRLTVT.

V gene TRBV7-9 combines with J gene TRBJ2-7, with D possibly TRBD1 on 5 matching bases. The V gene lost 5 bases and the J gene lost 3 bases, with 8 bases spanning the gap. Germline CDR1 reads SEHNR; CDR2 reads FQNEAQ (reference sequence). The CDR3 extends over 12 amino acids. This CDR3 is CASSQDNYEQYF. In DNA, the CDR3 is TGTGCCAGCAGCCAGGACAACTACGAGCAGTACTTC.

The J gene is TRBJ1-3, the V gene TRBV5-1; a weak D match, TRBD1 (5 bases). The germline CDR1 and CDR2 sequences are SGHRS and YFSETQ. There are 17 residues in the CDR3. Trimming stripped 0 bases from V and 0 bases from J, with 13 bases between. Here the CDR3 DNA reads TGCGCCAGCAGCTTGGCCGCGGGGGGAAACTCTGGAAACACCATATATTTT. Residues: CASSLAAGGNSGNTIYF.

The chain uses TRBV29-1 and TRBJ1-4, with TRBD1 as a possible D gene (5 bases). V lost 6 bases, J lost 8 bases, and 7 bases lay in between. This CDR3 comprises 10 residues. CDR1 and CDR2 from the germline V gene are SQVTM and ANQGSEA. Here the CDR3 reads CSVGGEKLFF. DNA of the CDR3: TGCAGCGTCGGGGGGGAAAAACTGTTTTTT.

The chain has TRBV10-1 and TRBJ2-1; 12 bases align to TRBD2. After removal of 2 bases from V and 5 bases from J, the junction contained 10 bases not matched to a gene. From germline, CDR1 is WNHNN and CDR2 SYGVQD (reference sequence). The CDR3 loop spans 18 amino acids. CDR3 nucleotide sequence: TGCGCCAGCAGTGAGGACAGGGGGCTAGCGGGAGGGAACAATGAGCAGTTCTTC. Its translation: CASSEDRGLAGGNNEQFF.

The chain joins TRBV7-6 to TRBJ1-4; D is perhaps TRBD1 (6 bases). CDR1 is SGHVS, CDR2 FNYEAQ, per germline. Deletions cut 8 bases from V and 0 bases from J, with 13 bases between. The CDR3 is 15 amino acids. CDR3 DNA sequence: TGTGCCAGCTCGTATAGGGACACAACTAATGAAAAACTGTTTTTT. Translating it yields CASSYRDTTNEKLFF.

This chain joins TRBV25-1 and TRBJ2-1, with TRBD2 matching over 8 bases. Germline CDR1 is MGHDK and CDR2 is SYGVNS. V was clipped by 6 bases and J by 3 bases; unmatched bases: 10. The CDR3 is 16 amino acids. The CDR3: CASSKSGTRGYNEQFF. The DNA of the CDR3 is TGTGCCAGCAGCAAATCCGGGACTAGAGGCTACAATGAGCAGTTCTTC.

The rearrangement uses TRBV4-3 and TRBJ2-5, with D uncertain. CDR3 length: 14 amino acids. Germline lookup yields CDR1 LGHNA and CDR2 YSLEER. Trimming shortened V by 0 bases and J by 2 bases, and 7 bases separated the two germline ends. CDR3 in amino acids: CASSQEILQETQYF. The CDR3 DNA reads TGCGCCAGCAGCCAAGAGATTCTACAAGAGACCCAGTACTTC.

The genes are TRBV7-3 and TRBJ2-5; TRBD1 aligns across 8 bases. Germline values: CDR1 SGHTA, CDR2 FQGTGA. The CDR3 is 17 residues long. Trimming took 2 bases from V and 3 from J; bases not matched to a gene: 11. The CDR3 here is CASSLWASGTGEETQYF. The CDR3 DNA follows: TGTGCCAGCAGCTTATGGGCGTCCGGGACAGGTGAAGAGACCCAGTACTTC.

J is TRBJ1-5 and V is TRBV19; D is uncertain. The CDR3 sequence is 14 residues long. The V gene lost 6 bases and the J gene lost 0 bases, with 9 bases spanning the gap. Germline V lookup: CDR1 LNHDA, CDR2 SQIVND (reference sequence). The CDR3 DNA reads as TGTGCCAGTAGGCCGCTGAGTAGCAATCAGCCCCAGCATTTT. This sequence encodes CASRPLSSNQPQHF.

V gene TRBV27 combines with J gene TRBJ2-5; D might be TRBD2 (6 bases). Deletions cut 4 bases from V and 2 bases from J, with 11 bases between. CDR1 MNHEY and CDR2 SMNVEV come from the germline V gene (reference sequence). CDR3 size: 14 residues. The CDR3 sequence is CASSSPGSQETQYF. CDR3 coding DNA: TGTGCCAGCAGTTCTCCCGGGAGTCAAGAGACCCAGTACTTC.

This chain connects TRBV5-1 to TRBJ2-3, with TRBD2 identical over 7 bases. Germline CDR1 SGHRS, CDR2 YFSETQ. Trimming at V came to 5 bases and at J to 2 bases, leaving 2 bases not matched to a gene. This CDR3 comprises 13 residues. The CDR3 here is CASSTSDTDTQYF. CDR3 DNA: TGCGCCAGCAGTACTAGCGACACAGATACGCAGTATTTT. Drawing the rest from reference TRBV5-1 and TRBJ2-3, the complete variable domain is KAGVTQTPRYLIKTRGQQVTLSCSPISGHRSVSWYQQTPGQGLQFLFEYFSETQRNKGNFPGRFSGRQFSNSRSEMNVSTLELGDSALYLCASSTSDTDTQYFGPGTRLTVL.

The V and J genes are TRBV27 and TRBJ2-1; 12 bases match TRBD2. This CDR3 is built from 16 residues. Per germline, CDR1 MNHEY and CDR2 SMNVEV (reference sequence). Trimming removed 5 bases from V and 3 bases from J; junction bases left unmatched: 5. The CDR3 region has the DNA TGTGCCAGCAGTAGACTAGCGGGGGTGGGCTACAATGAGCAGTTCTTC. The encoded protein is CASSRLAGVGYNEQFF.

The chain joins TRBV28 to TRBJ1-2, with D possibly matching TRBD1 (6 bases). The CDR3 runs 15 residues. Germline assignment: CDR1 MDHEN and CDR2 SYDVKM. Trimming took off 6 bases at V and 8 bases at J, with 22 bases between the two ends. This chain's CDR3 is CASRPPGGGDEGYTF. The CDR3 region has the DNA TGTGCCAGCAGGCCTCCTGGAGGGGGGGATGAAGGCTACACCTTC.

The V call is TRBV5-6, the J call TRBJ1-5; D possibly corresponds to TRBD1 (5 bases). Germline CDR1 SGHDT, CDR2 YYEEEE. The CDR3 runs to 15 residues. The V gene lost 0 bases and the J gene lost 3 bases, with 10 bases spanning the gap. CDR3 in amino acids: CASSLAGGLNQPQHF. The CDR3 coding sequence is TGTGCCAGCAGCTTGGCCGGGGGTCTCAATCAGCCCCAGCATTTT.

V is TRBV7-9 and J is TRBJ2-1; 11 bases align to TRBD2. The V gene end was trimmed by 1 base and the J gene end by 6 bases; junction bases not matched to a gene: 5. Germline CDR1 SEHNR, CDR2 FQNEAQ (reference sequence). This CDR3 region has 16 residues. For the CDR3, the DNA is TGTGCCAGCAGCTTAGTGCGACTAGCGGGGCCCAATGAGCAGTTCTTC. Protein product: CASSLVRLAGPNEQFF.

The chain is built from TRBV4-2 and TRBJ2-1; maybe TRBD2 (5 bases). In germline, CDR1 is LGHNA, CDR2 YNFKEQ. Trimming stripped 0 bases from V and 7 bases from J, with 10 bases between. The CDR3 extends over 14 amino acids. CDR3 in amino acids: CASSQDGGGNEQFF. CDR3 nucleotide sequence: TGTGCCAGCAGCCAAGATGGAGGTGGAAATGAGCAGTTCTTC.

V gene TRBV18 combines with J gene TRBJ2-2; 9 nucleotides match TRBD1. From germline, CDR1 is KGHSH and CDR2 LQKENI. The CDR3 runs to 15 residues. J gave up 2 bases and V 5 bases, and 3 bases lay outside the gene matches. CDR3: CASSSGQGNTGELFF. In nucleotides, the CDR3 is TGTGCCAGCTCATCGGGACAGGGCAACACCGGGGAGCTGTTTTTT.

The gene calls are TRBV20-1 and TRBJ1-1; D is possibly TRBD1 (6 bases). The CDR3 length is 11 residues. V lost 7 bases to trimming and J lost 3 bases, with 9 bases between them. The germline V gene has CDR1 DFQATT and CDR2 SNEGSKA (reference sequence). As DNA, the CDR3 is TGCAGTGACAGGGTAGACACTGAAGCTTTCTTT. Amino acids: CSDRVDTEAFF.

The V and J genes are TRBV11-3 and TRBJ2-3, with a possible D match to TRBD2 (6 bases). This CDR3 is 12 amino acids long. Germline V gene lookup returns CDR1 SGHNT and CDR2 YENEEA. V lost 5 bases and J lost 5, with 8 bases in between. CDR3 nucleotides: TGTGCCAGCAGCGGAGCGGGAGATACGCAGTATTTT. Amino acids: CASSGAGDTQYF.

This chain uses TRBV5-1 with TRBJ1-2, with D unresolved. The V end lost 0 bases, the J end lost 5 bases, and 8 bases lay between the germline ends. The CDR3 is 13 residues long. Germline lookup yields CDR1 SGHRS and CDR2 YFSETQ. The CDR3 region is CASSLDDTYGYTF. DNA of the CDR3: TGCGCCAGCAGCTTGGACGACACGTATGGCTACACCTTC.

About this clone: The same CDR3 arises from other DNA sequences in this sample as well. The CDR3 region is CASSYSGLAGVGEQYF. CDR3 DNA: TGTGCCAGCAGTTACTCGGGTCTAGCGGGGGTTGGCGAGCAGTACTTC. The rearrangement joins TRBV6-5 to TRBJ2-7; TRBD2 aligns across 10 bases. J was trimmed by 6 bases and V by 0 bases; bases with no gene match: 8. The CDR3 loop spans 16 amino acids. Germline V CDR1 and CDR2: MNHEY, SVGAGI.